What follows describes a single T cell receptor beta chain. Its antigen is not identified. The method was immunoSEQ multiplex PCR; TCRdb's version includes in-frame clones alone and lacks a portion of them. Counted here are some 120,000 clones, around 90% occurring once; the ten biggest clones make up 1.5%. The entry originates in a study of T cell responses to AZD1222 COVID-19 vaccine. CDR1 is SGHRS, CDR2 YFSETQ, per germline. CDR3 size: 15 residues. Trimming cost V 0 bases and J 0 bases, with 10 bases left between them. Whole-study findings and limits: A mostly white British donor set with more females was recruited, and clonal diversity was possibly underestimated. Mapped onto spike, vaccine-associated CD4 TCRs spanned it and were dominant at 160-218 and 743-854. Two AZD1222 doses significantly raised spike-specific TCR breadth and depth over controls.

The J gene is TRBJ2-7, the V gene TRBV5-1; D remains unclear. The input for sequencing was peripheral blood, taken on day 0 of AZD1222 vaccination. The TCR sequence derives from an adult in good health. In nucleotides, the CDR3 is TGCGCCAGCAGCTTGGTCCAGGCCACCTCCTACGAGCAGTACTTC. It specifies CASSLVQATSYEQYF.